The T cell receptor (beta chain) described here comes from a study of blood T cell repertoires in COVID-19. As for the study in general: From T cells, B-cell-depleted T cells, or PBMCs came the material, which was cDNA or gDNA.

Authors' methods: Nucleated cell number was recorded as an estimate derived from reference gene primer amplification. Using immunoSEQ multiplex PCR, the repertoire was profiled, and TCRdb retains in-frame clones only, with some absent. From that table come the V and J calls and clone size; the DNA was used to work out D and trimming. The sample consists of a few hundred thousand clones, just under 90% of them appearing once. The length of the CDR3 is 15 residues. Germline V CDR1 and CDR2: SSHAT, FNYEAQ (reference sequence). Trimming at V came to 4 bases and at J to 9 bases, leaving 10 bases not matched to a gene.

This receptor was identified in a man aged 60-69 years who had recovered from COVID-19. Material for sequencing was peripheral blood. The chain links TRBV7-7 to TRBJ2-1; TRBD2 matches 9 bases. The CDR3 loop reads CASSSSTGTSSEQFF. The CDR3 DNA is TGTGCCAGCAGCTCTTCGACCGGGACTAGCAGTGAGCAGTTCTTC.